The rows below give T cell receptor beta chains drawn from one sample of a study of blood T cell repertoires in COVID-19. TCRdb's table, derived via immunoSEQ multiplex PCR, lists solely in-frame clones and lacks some. The sample consists of fewer than 110,000 clones, roughly 83% of them appearing once. The sequenced sample was peripheral blood. These receptors originate from a human donor in a cohort sampled during active COVID-19. Both conserved end residues are part of each CDR3. A D gene is named only where the DNA matches it firmly. Some rows have no size entry. The others give once, few or many, or a class for an expanded clone.

J gene,clone size,D gene,V gene,CDR3 DNA,CDR3 protein
TRBJ2-6,NA,NA,TRBV5-1,TGCGCCAGCAGCTTGGCCGAACTACCAGGGGCCAACGTCCTGACTTTC,CASSLAELPGANVLTF
TRBJ2-3,few,TRBD2,TRBV25-1,TGTGCCAGCAGTCCCCCGCGACTAGCGGGAGTGAGAGATACGCAGTATTTT,CASSPPRLAGVRDTQYF
TRBJ2-7,few,TRBD1,TRBV6-2/TRBV6-3,TGTGCCAGCAGTTACTCGACGGGACAGGTCAGCTACGAGCAGTACTTC,CASSYSTGQVSYEQYF
TRBJ1-2,NA,TRBD1,TRBV9,TGTGCCAGCAGCGTAGCCGGGACAGGGATCTATGGCTACACCTTC,CASSVAGTGIYGYTF
TRBJ2-3,NA,NA,TRBV18,TGTGCCAGCTCACCACCATCAGGGCAGGGCACAGATACGCAGTATTTT,CASSPPSGQGTDTQYF
TRBJ1-1,NA,TRBD1,TRBV18,TGTGCCAGCTCACTCCTAACAGGGGGGGACACTGAAGCTTTCTTT,CASSLLTGGDTEAFF
TRBJ2-3,NA,TRBD1,TRBV7-2,TGTGCCAGCAGCGCGGACAGGGCGAGGTTCGCAGATACGCAGTATTTT,CASSADRARFADTQYF
TRBJ1-5,few,NA,TRBV19,TGTGCCAGTAGAAGCCCCGGGGGACAGCCCCAGCATTTT,CASRSPGGQPQHF
TRBJ2-3,NA,TRBD2,TRBV5-1,TGCGCCACCGCTAGCGGGTGGGGGGATACGCAGTATTTT,CATASGWGDTQYF
TRBJ2-2,NA,TRBD1,TRBV29-1,TGCAGCGGGGGACAGGGAGACACCGGGGAGCTGTTTTTT,CSGGQGDTGELFF
TRBJ2-4,NA,NA,TRBV5-4,TGTGCCAGCAGCTTTAGCGGAGCCAAAAACATTCAGTACTTC,CASSFSGAKNIQYF
TRBJ1-5,NA,TRBD1,TRBV18,TGTGCCAGCTCACCGTTCGGACAGGGGGGGGATCAGCCCCAGCATTTT,CASSPFGQGGDQPQHF
TRBJ1-3,few,NA,TRBV6-5,TGTGCCAGCAGCGTGGGGGCGATGTCTGGAAACACCATATATTTT,CASSVGAMSGNTIYF
TRBJ1-2,NA,NA,TRBV27,TGTGCCAGCAGGGGTACTGGGACTTATGGCTACACCTTC,CASRGTGTYGYTF
TRBJ2-3,once,NA,TRBV27,TGTGCCAGCAGTAGCCGGACAGACTACACAGATACGCAGTATTTT,CASSSRTDYTDTQYF
TRBJ2-3,NA,TRBD2,TRBV2,TGTGCCAGCAGTGAAGGGACTAGCGGGAGTACAGATACGCAGTATTTT,CASSEGTSGSTDTQYF
TRBJ2-1,NA,TRBD1,TRBV24-1,TGTGCCACCAGGGAGACAGGGGGGCTTCGGCAGTTCTTC,CATRETGGLRQFF
TRBJ1-2,NA,TRBD1,TRBV18,TGTGCCAGCTCAGAGGACAGGGTACACGGCTACACCTTC,CASSEDRVHGYTF
TRBJ2-1,NA,TRBD2,TRBV15,TGTGCCACCAGCAGATCCGTGACTAGCGGGAGGGCCATTGAGCAGTTCTTC,CATSRSVTSGRAIEQFF
TRBJ1-2,once,NA,TRBV5-1,TGCGCCAGCAGCTTGGCAGGGTATGGCTACACCTTC,CASSLAGYGYTF
TRBJ1-1,NA,NA,TRBV6-5,TGTGCCAGCGCTACAGGACATGAAGCTTTCTTT,CASATGHEAFF